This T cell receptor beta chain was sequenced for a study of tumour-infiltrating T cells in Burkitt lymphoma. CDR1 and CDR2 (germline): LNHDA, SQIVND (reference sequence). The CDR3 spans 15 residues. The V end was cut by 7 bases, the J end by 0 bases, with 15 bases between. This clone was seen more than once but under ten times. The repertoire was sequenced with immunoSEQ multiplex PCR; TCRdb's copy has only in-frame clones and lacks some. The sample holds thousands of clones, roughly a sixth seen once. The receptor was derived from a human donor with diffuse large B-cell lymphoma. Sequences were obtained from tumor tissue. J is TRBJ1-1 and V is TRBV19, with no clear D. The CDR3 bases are TGTGCCAGTATTCTGGTTATGGGGATGAACACTGAAGCTTTCTTT. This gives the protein CASILVMGMNTEAFF.